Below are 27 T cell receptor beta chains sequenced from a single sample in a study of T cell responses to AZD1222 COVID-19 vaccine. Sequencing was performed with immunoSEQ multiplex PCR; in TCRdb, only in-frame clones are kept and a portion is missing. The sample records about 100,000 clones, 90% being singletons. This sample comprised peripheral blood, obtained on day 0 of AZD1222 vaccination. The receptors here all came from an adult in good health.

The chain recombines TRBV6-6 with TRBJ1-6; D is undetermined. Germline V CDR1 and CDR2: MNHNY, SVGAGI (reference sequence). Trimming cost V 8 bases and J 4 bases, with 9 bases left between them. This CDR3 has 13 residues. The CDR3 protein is CASGPAYNSPLHF. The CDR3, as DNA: TGTGCCAGCGGGCCAGCTTATAATTCACCCCTCCACTTT.

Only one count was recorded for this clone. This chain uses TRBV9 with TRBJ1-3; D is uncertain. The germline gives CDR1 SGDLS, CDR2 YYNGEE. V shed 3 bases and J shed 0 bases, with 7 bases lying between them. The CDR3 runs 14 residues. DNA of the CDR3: TGTGCCAGCAGCGAGGCTAGCTCTGGAAACACCATATATTTT. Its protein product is CASSEASSGNTIYF.

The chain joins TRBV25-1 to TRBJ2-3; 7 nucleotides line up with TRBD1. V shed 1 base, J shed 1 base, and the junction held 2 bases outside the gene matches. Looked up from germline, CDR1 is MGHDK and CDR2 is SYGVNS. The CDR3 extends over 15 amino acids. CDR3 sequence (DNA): TGTGCCAGCAGTGAATGGCAGGGGGGCACAGATACGCAGTATTTT. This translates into CASSEWQGGTDTQYF.

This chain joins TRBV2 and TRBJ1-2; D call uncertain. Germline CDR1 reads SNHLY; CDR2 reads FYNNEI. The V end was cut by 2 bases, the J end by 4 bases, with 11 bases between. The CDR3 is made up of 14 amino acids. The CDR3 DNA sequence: TGTGCCAGCAGTGAATCAGGTTTAATCTATGGCTACACCTTC. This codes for CASSESGLIYGYTF.

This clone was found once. The CDR3 spells CASSPRADTDTQYF. The DNA for the CDR3 is TGTGCCAGCAGCCCCCGGGCAGACACAGATACGCAGTATTTT. This chain joins TRBV11-2 and TRBJ2-3; D is undetermined. Per germline, CDR1 SGHAT and CDR2 FQNNGV. Trimming cost V 5 bases and J 2 bases, with 11 bases left between them. CDR3 length equals 14 residues.

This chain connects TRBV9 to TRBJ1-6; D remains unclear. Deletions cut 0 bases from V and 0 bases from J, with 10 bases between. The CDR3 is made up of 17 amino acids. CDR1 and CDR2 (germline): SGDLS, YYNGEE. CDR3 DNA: TGTGCCAGCAGCGTAGAGAGCGGCGCCTCCTATAATTCACCCCTCCACTTT. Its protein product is CASSVESGASYNSPLHF.

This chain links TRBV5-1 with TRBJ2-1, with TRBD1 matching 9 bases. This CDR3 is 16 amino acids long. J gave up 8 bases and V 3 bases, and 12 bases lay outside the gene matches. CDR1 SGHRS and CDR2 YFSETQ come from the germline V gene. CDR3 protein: CASSWGTGRSRYEQFF. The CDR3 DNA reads TGCGCCAGCAGCTGGGGGACAGGGAGATCGAGGTATGAGCAGTTCTTC.

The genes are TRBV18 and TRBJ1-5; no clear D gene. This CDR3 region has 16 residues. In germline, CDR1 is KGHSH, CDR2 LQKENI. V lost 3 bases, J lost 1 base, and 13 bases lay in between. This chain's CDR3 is CASSPPGLGSNQPQHF. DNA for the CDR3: TGTGCCAGCTCACCCCCCGGTTTGGGGAGCAATCAGCCCCAGCATTTT.

This chain's CDR3 is CASSQGVNTEAFF. CDR3 bases: TGCGCCAGCAGCCAGGGAGTGAACACTGAAGCTTTCTTT. V usage is TRBV4-1 and J usage is TRBJ1-1; the D is unclear. CDR3 size: 13 residues. Per germline, CDR1 MGHRA and CDR2 YSYEKL. V lost 3 bases to trimming and J lost 0 bases, with 5 bases between them.

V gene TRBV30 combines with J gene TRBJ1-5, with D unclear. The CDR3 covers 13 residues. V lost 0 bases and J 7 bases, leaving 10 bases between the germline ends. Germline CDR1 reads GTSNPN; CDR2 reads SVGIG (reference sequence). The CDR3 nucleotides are TGTGCCTGGAGTGTAATGGTGGGGCAGCCCCAGCATTTT. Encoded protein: CAWSVMVGQPQHF.

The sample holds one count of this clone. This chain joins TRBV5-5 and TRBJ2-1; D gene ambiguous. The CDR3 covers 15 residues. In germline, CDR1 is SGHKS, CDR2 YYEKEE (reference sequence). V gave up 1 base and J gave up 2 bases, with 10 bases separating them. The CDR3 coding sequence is TGTGCCAGCAGCTTGACCGCTAACCCCTACAATGAGCAGTTCTTC. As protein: CASSLTANPYNEQFF.

As DNA, the CDR3 is TGTGCCAGCAGTTACCGTGGGCCTGAAGCTTTCTTT. It specifies CASSYRGPEAFF. J is TRBJ1-1 and V is TRBV6-5; D not certain. This CDR3 region has 12 residues. V dropped 2 bases and J dropped 6 bases, with 7 bases sitting between them. Germline CDR1 is MNHEY and CDR2 is SVGAGI.

CDR3 sequence (DNA): TGTGCCAGCAGCCCCTCGGGACAGGCGAATGAAAAACTGTTTTTT. It codes for CASSPSGQANEKLFF. The chain uses TRBV9 and TRBJ1-4; 8 bases agree with TRBD1. The germline gives CDR1 SGDLS, CDR2 YYNGEE. The CDR3 runs 15 residues. The J segment lost 5 bases and the V segment lost 4 bases, leaving 7 bases of the junction unmatched.

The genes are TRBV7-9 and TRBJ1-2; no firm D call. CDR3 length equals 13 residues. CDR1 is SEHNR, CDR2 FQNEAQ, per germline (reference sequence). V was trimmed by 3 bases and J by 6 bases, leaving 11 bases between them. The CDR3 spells CASSFAGRDGYTF. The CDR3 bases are TGTGCCAGCAGCTTCGCTGGAAGGGATGGCTACACCTTC.

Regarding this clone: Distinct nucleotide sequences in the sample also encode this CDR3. CDR3 coding DNA: TGTGCCAGCAGCCTGACAGGGTCGAACACTGAAGCTTTCTTT. The encoded protein is CASSLTGSNTEAFF. The chain employs TRBV11-3 and TRBJ1-1, with 7 positions matching TRBD1. The CDR3 sequence is 14 residues long. CDR1 and CDR2 (germline): SGHNT, YENEEA. V was pared by 5 bases and J by 1 base, with 4 bases of the junction left unmatched.

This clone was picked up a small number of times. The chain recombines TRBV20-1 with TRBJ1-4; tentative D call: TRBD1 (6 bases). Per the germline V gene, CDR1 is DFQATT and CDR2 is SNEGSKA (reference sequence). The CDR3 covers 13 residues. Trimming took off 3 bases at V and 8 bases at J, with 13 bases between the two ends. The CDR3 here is CSASIPGEEKLFF. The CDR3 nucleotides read TGCAGTGCTAGTATTCCAGGGGAGGAAAAACTGTTTTTT.

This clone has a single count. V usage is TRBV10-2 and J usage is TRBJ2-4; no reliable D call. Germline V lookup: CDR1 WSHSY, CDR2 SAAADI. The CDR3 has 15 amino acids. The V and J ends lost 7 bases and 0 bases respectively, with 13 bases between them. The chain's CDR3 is CASTVRIEAKNIQYF. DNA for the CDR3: TGCGCCAGCACAGTTCGGATTGAAGCCAAAAACATTCAGTACTTC.

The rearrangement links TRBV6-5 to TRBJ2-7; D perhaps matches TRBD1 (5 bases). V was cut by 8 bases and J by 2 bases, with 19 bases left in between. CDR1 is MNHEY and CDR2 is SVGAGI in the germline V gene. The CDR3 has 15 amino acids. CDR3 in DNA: TGTGCCAGCTCTAGGGGCGTATCTGTTACCTACGAGCAGTACTTC. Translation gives CASSRGVSVTYEQYF.

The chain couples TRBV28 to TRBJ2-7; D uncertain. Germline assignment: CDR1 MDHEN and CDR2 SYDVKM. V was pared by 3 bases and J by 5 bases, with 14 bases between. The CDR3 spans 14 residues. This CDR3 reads CASSFPERENEQYF. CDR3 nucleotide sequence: TGTGCCAGCAGTTTCCCAGAACGAGAAAACGAGCAGTACTTC.

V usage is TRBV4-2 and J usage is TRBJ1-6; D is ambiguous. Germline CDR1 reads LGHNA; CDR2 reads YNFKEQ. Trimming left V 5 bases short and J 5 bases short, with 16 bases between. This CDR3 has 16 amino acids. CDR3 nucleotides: TGTGCCAGCAGCTTTTTCAACGGGCGGAATAATTCACCCCTCCACTTT. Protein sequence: CASSFFNGRNNSPLHF.

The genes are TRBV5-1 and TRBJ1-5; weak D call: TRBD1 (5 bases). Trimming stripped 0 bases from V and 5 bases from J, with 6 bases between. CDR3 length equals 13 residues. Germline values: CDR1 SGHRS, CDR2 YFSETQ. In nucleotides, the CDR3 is TGCGCCAGCAGCTTGGGGGGGGATCAGCCCCAGCATTTT. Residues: CASSLGGDQPQHF. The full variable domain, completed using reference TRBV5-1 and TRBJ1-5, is KAGVTQTPRYLIKTRGQQVTLSCSPISGHRSVSWYQQTPGQGLQFLFEYFSETQRNKGNFPGRFSGRQFSNSRSEMNVSTLELGDSALYLCASSLGGDQPQHFGDGTRLSIL.

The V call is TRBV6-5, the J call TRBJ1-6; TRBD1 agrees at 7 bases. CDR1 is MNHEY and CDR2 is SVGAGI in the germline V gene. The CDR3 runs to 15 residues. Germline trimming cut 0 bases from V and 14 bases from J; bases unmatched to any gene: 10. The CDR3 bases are TGTGCCAGCAGTTACTCGGAGTGGACAGGCTTCGCCCTCCACTTT. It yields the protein CASSYSEWTGFALHF.

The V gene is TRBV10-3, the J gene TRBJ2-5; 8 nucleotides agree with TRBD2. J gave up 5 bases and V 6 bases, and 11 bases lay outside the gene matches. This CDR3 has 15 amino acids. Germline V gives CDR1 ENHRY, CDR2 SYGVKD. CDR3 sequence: CAIRSYGGAGETQYF. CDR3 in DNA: TGTGCCATCAGGTCCTACGGGGGGGCCGGGGAGACCCAGTACTTC.

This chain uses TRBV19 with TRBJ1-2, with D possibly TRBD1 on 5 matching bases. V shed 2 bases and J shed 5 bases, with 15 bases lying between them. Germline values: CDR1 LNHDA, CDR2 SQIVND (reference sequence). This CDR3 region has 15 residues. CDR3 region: CASSIPRDGGYGYTF. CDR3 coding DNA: TGTGCCAGTAGTATACCCCGGGACGGGGGTTATGGCTACACCTTC. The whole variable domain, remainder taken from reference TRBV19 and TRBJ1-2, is DGGITQSPKYLFRKEGQNVTLSCEQNLNHDAMYWYRQDPGQGLRLIYYSQIVNDFQKGDIAEGYSVSREKKESFPLTVTSAQKNPTAFYLCASSIPRDGGYGYTFGSGTRLTVV.

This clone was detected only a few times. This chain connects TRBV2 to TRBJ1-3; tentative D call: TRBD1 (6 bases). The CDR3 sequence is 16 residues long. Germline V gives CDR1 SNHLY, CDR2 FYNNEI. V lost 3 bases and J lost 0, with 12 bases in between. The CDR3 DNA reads TGTGCCAGCAGTGACGTTGGACAGCTCTCTGGAAACACCATATATTTT. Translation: CASSDVGQLSGNTIYF.

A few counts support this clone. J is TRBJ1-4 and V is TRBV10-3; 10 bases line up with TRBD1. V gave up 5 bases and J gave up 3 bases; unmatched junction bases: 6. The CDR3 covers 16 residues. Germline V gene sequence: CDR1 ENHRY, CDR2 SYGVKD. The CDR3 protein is CAISPGTGAPNEKLFF. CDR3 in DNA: TGTGCCATCAGTCCCGGGACAGGGGCTCCTAATGAAAAACTGTTTTTT.

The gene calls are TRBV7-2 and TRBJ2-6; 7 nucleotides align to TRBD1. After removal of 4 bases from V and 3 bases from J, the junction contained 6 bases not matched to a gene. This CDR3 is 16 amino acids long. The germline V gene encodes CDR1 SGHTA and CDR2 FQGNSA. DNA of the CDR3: TGTGCCAGCAGCTACGACAGGGCGGTTGGGGCCAACGTCCTGACTTTC. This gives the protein CASSYDRAVGANVLTF.